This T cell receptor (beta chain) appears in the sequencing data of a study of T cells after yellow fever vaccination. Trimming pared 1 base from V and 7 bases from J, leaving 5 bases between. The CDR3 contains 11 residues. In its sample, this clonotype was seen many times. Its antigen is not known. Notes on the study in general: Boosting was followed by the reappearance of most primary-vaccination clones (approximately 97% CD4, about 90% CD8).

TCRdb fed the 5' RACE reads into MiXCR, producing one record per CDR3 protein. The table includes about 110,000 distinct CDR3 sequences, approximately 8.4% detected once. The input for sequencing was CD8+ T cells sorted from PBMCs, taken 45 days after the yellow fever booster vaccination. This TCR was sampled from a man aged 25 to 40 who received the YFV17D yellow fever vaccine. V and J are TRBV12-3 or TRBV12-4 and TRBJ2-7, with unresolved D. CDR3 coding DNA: TGTGCCAGCAGTTTAGGAGTGGAGCAGTACTTC. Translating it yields CASSLGVEQYF.